This entry lists 21 T cell receptor beta chains sequenced from one sample in a study of blood T cells in healthy people across ages (dated by TCRdb to 2015 to 2017). Library prep was done by 5' RACE. The sequencing machine was an Illumina HiSeq 2500. The second PCR ran for about 6 to 12 cycles and used a J-beta primer mix along with a sample-barcoded 5' primer. TCRdb trimmed public reads at Q25 via fastp, called clones via MiXCR and kept in-frame beta chains. Every distinct CDR3 protein forms one entry, paired with its most common genes and DNA. This sample holds almost 1 million distinct CDR3 sequences; roughly 51% were observed only once. The top ten hold about a fifth of the sample. The sample comprised blood. These receptors were obtained from a woman aged 60 to 75 in good health.

Of note for this clonotype: A clone one base away is much larger, so this may be a read error. The J gene is TRBJ2-5, the V gene TRBV15, with 11 bases lining up with TRBD2. This CDR3 is 15 amino acids long. Looked up from germline, CDR1 is LNHNV and CDR2 is YYDKDF (reference sequence). The CDR3 loop is CVTTLLAGGVETQYF. Written as DNA, the CDR3 is TGTGTCACCACCCTGTTAGCGGGAGGGGTAGAGACCCAGTACTTC.

The V call is TRBV4-3, the J call TRBJ2-3; 9 bases are a match to TRBD1. This CDR3 spans 18 amino acids. Germline-derived CDR1 and CDR2 are LGHNA and YSLEER. V was pared by 1 base and J by 3 bases, with 11 bases of the junction left unmatched. The DNA of the CDR3 is TGCGCCAGCAGCCAAGGGTGCGGGCGACAGGGGGAGACAGATACGCAGTATTTT. Translation: CASSQGCGRQGETDTQYF.

This clonotype showed up just a few times. V gene TRBV5-1 combines with J gene TRBJ2-3; D is possibly TRBD2 (6 bases). CDR1 is SGHRS, CDR2 YFSETQ, per germline. V was clipped by 0 bases and J by 2 bases, with 10 bases between them. CDR3 length: 15 residues. CDR3 region: CASSLGWGVTDTQYF. The CDR3 coding sequence is TGCGCCAGCAGCTTGGGTTGGGGGGTCACAGATACGCAGTATTTT.

Ten or more counts support this clonotype. The gene calls are TRBV3-1 and TRBJ2-3, with TRBD1 matching 9 bases. Per germline, CDR1 LGHDT and CDR2 YNNKEL (reference sequence). V trimming: 1 base; J trimming: 3 bases; junction bases outside the gene matches: 2. This CDR3 contains 15 residues. In DNA form, the CDR3 reads TGTGCCAGCAGCCAAGTCGGGACAGGGACAGATACGCAGTATTTT. Amino acid sequence: CASSQVGTGTDTQYF.

The chain recombines TRBV5-1 with TRBJ2-3; 14 bases are shared with TRBD2. In germline, CDR1 is SGHRS, CDR2 YFSETQ. The CDR3 consists of 17 residues. Trimming cost V 3 bases and J 4 bases; bases outside gene matches: 7. The CDR3 DNA is TGCGCCAGCAGCTGGGGGACTAGCGGGAGTGGGGCAGATACGCAGTATTTT. Protein sequence: CASSWGTSGSGADTQYF.

The genes are TRBV5-1 and TRBJ1-1, with no clear D. From germline, CDR1 is SGHRS and CDR2 YFSETQ. Trimming stripped 4 bases from V and 3 bases from J, with 13 bases between. The CDR3 has 14 residues. CDR3 nucleotide sequence: TGCGCCAGCAGCCCGCAGGAATTTGACACTGAAGCTTTCTTT. Residues: CASSPQEFDTEAFF.

This sequence joins TRBV28 and TRBJ2-7; D possibly corresponds to TRBD1 (6 bases). The length of the CDR3 is 14 residues. Germline CDR1 MDHEN, CDR2 SYDVKM. V shed 3 bases and J shed 6 bases, with 15 bases lying between them. CDR3 in DNA: TGTGCCAGCAGTTTTCCCCACAGGGTCGGCGAGCAGTACTTC. It yields the protein CASSFPHRVGEQYF.

CDR3 DNA sequence: TGTGCCAGCAGCAAGGACAATGGACCCTCCTACGAGCAGTACTTC. It translates to CASSKDNGPSYEQYF. The rearrangement uses TRBV11-3 and TRBJ2-7; tentatively, D is TRBD1 (5 bases). The germline V and J ends were trimmed by 5 bases and 0 bases, with 14 bases remaining between them. The length of the CDR3 is 15 residues. Germline CDR1 is SGHNT and CDR2 is YENEEA.

The V gene is TRBV7-2, the J gene TRBJ2-3; no clear D. This CDR3 comprises 12 residues. V lost 1 base and J 6 bases, leaving 5 bases between the germline ends. Germline CDR1 and CDR2: SGHTA and FQGNSA. CDR3 sequence reads: CTSSLGSDTQYF. CDR3 in DNA: TGTACCAGCAGCTTAGGATCCGATACGCAGTATTTT.

The CDR3 is CTSSPWSNNEQFF. DNA of the CDR3: TGTACCAGCAGCCCCTGGTCTAACAATGAGCAGTTCTTC. The chain has TRBV7-2 and TRBJ2-1, with no clear D. The CDR3 loop spans 13 amino acids. The ends were cut back, 5 bases at V and 5 bases at J, with 10 bases in the middle. CDR1 and CDR2 (germline): SGHTA, FQGNSA. Filled out from reference TRBV7-2 and TRBJ2-1, the complete variable domain reads GAGVSQSPSNKVTEKGKDVELRCDPISGHTALYWYRQSLGQGLEFLIYFQGNSAPDKSGLPSDRFSAERTGGSVSTLTIQRTQQEDSAVYLCTSSPWSNNEQFFGPGTRLTVL.

This sequence joins TRBV3-1 and TRBJ2-5; 8 nucleotides match TRBD1. Judging by the DNA end, TRBJ2-7 fits better; the J call may be wrong. This CDR3 region has 15 residues. Per germline, CDR1 LGHDT and CDR2 YNNKEL (reference sequence). CDR3 DNA: TGTGCCAGCAGCCAAGCCGGGACAGGATCCTACGAGCAGTACTTC. The encoded protein is CASSQAGTGSYEQYF.

The table lists this clonotype with a few counts. The chain joins TRBV29-1 to TRBJ2-5; 8 bases fit TRBD2. The CDR3 length is 13 residues. Trimming cost V 4 bases and J 5 bases; bases outside gene matches: 6. The germline V gene encodes CDR1 SQVTM and CDR2 ANQGSEA. The CDR3 here is CSVVLAGQETQYF. The DNA of the CDR3 is TGCAGCGTTGTGCTAGCGGGTCAGGAGACCCAGTACTTC.

The chain employs TRBV6-2 or TRBV6-3 and TRBJ2-5; TRBD1 agrees at 8 bases. With V trimmed by 6 bases and J by 2 bases, 14 bases remained unmatched. Germline V CDR1 and CDR2: MNHEY, SVGEGT. This CDR3 has 17 residues. The CDR3 loop is CASSPRWDRIEQETQYF. The CDR3 DNA is TGTGCCAGCAGCCCTAGGTGGGACAGGATAGAACAAGAGACCCAGTACTTC.

The chain couples TRBV6-5 to TRBJ2-1; D gene ambiguous. The CDR3 is made up of 16 amino acids. Trimming cost V 0 bases and J 4 bases, with 13 bases left between them. The germline V gene has CDR1 MNHEY and CDR2 SVGAGI. CDR3: CASSYSPSVPYNEQFF. CDR3 nucleotides: TGTGCCAGCAGTTACTCGCCGAGCGTCCCTTACAATGAGCAGTTCTTC.

The chain uses TRBV2 and TRBJ1-4; D possibly corresponds to TRBD1 (5 bases). The germline V and J ends were trimmed by 5 bases and 0 bases, with 16 bases remaining between them. The CDR3 totals 17 residues. The V gene's germline CDR1 is SNHLY and CDR2 FYNNEI. The CDR3 here is CASSTKGTPATNEKLFF. In nucleotides, the CDR3 is TGTGCCAGCAGTACAAAGGGGACCCCGGCAACTAATGAAAAACTGTTTTTT.

Comments on this clonotype: A much larger clone differs from this one at a single base, so this may be a read error. This chain uses TRBV5-1 with TRBJ2-7; D may be TRBD1 or TRBD2 (5 bases each). Germline V gene sequence: CDR1 SGHRS, CDR2 YFSETQ. This CDR3 spans 13 amino acids. V dropped 5 bases and J dropped 5 bases, with 14 bases sitting between them. The CDR3 DNA sequence: TGCGCCAGCAGTCCGGGACCTCCCGACGAGCAGTACTTC. Translated: CASSPGPPDEQYF. The full variable domain, rest sourced from reference TRBV5-1 and TRBJ2-7, is KAGVTQTPRYLIKTRGQQVTLSCSPISGHRSVSWYQQTPGQGLQFLFEYFSETQRNKGNFPGRFSGRQFSNSRSEMNVSTLELGDSALYLCASSPGPPDEQYFGPGTRLTVT.

The J gene is TRBJ1-2, the V gene TRBV20-1; D not certain. CDR1 and CDR2 from the germline V gene are DFQATT and SNEGSKA (reference sequence). The germline V and J ends were trimmed by 0 bases and 0 bases, with 14 bases remaining between them. CDR3 length: 16 amino acids. Here the CDR3 reads CSARDLGRTANYGYTF. The CDR3 DNA is TGCAGTGCTAGAGATCTCGGTAGGACGGCTAACTATGGCTACACCTTC.

This chain connects TRBV6-1 to TRBJ2-3, with 8 bases lining up with TRBD1. CDR3 length: 18 amino acids. CDR1 is MNHNS, CDR2 SASEGT, per germline. The ends lost 1 base at V and 3 bases at J; junction bases unmatched: 12. CDR3 nucleotide sequence: TGTGCCAGCAGTGAAGGATGGACAGGGCTGGGACCAACAGATACGCAGTATTTT. It translates to CASSEGWTGLGPTDTQYF.

The gene calls are TRBV10-3 and TRBJ2-1; possibly TRBD2 for D (6 bases). CDR1 and CDR2 (germline): ENHRY, SYGVKD. Trimming pared 1 base from V and 0 bases from J, leaving 13 bases between. The CDR3 length is 17 residues. CDR3 residues: CAISEWISGHSYNEQFF. CDR3 nucleotide sequence: TGTGCCATCAGTGAGTGGATTAGCGGCCACTCCTACAATGAGCAGTTCTTC.

This clonotype was found a few times. This rearrangement joins TRBV27 to TRBJ2-7, with D possibly TRBD2 on 6 matching bases. Trimming pared 5 bases from V and 2 bases from J, leaving 13 bases between. From germline, CDR1 is MNHEY and CDR2 SMNVEV (reference sequence). This CDR3 contains 14 residues. This CDR3 reads CASSVAGPTYEQYF. DNA of the CDR3: TGTGCCAGCAGTGTTGCGGGACCCACCTACGAGCAGTACTTC.

This clonotype was observed a few times. V usage is TRBV7-9 and J usage is TRBJ2-3; 7 bases are a match to TRBD1. Trimming removed 3 bases from V and 2 bases from J; junction bases left unmatched: 2. This CDR3 is built from 14 residues. Germline V lookup: CDR1 SEHNR, CDR2 FQNEAQ (reference sequence). DNA of the CDR3: TGTGCCAGCAGCTTCGGGACAGTCACAGATACGCAGTATTTT. Translated, it gives CASSFGTVTDTQYF.